This TCR beta chain was captured by sequencing in a study of blood T cell repertoires in COVID-19 (dated by TCRdb to 2020 to 2021). Describing the broader study: The collaborator samples originated in the United States, Italy and Spain and spanned the acute and convalescent phases of COVID-19. The prospective study material was composed of cDNA or gDNA derived from T cells, B-cell-depleted T cells, or PBMCs. Subjects who had been exposed to COVID-19, were actively infected with it, or had recovered from it provided the deeply sampled blood TCRbeta repertoires that made up the dataset. The repertoires were made available in a free public database intended to serve as a resource for research on the immune response to SARS-CoV-2. The samples were drawn from two sources: the first 160 participants of the ongoing ImmuneRACE study, and 1,000 to 1,500 subjects contributed by 6 global collaborators. The sample metadata nearly always contained a de-identified subject ID, COVID-19 status, age in years and sex. Where HLA class I and class II types were available, the types were taken from metadata supplied by the sample provider, not from assay-based typing.

A remark on this clone: The specificity of this receptor is unknown. The record has no base qualities; no much larger clone is one base away.

Enrolling through a virtual design, the prospective study's participants ranged in age from about 18 to 89 years and lived across about two dozen United States geographic areas. Cohort assignment in the prospective study relied on participant-reported clinical history from a screening survey and a study questionnaire. For ImmuneRACE Cohort 3, a participant was defined as recovered based on two consecutive negative NP/OP PCR tests, clearance by a healthcare professional, or resolution of symptoms. Each participant in the prospective study had whole blood, serum and a nasopharyngeal or oropharyngeal swab collected by mobile phlebotomists. Participants in the prospective study had the option to provide additional blood draws and questionnaires over an approximately 2-month period. Blood samples from the prospective study were shipped frozen or at room temperature prior to DNA extraction. TCRbeta CDR3 regions were amplified from genomic DNA using the immunoSEQ Assay, a bias-controlled multiplex PCR. Per the original workflow: The number of nucleated cells in each sample was estimated from the amplification of reference gene primers within the assay. To quantify the absolute abundance of each unique TCRbeta CDR3 rearrangement, sequence reads were collapsed and filtered. For each sample, productive Simpson clonality was calculated as the square root of Simpson's diversity index across productive rearrangements. Drawn from immuneACCESS, this table holds only the in-frame rearrangements with V and J called that TCRdb kept. Clones are partly lost; checked studies trace under half to an unresolved V gene and leave the rest unexplained. V, J and clone size were drawn from that table, and D and trimming were deduced from the DNA. The sample table lists fewer than 400,000 clones, 70% to 90% of them with a count of one. 2.2% of the sample is taken by the ten largest.

General conclusions and limits of the study: How much clinical and demographic metadata was included differed by source and by participant, and the metadata was provided uncurated.

V has 1 base trimmed and J has 6 bases trimmed; junction bases matching no gene number 4. Looking up the germline V gene (reference sequence) yields CDR1 SGHKS and CDR2 YYEKEE. Taken from cysteine to phenylalanine, the CDR3 has 15 residues. Just the 45-base CDR3 DNA is kept, in frame starting at base 1. The chain is encoded by TRBV5-5 joined to TRBJ1-5; a stretch of 10 junction bases matches TRBD1. Sequencing input: PBMCs or T cells enriched from blood (not recorded which). The sequence was obtained from a man aged 30 to 39 who had recovered from COVID-19. CDR3 loop: CASSLYGTGVQPQHF. The sequenced DNA: TGTGCCAGCAGCTTGTACGGGACAGGGGTTCAGCCCCAGCATTTT.